These 31 T cell receptor beta chains were all obtained from the same sample, sequenced in a study of CD8 T cells in ankylosing spondylitis. TCRdb redid the calling of the 5' RACE reads with MiXCR, one entry per CDR3 protein. The sample has approximately 340,000 distinct CDR3 sequences; approximately 14% are singletons. The sequenced sample was blood, either unsorted or a sorted T cell fraction (not recorded which). The source is a male donor with ankylosing spondylitis or in good health (not recorded which).

A remark on this clonotype: Its ends do not fully match the called genes, so a read error is possible. The CDR3 sequence: CATSHRDRGPGELFF. The CDR3 nucleotides are TGTGCCACCAGCCACCGGGACAGGGGCCCCGGGGAGCTGTTTTTT. The chain has TRBV3-1 and TRBJ2-2; 10 nucleotides agree with TRBD1. Germline CDR1 LGHDT, CDR2 YNNKEL (reference sequence). This CDR3 contains 15 residues. Supplemented by reference TRBV3-1 and TRBJ2-2, the full variable domain reads DTAVSQTPKYLVTQMGNDKSIKCEQNLGHDTMYWYKQDSKKFLKIMFSYNNKELIINETVPNRFSPKSPDKAHLNLHINSLELGDSAVYFCATSHRDRGPGELFFGEGSRLTVL.

This clonotype was seen just once. The junction and the germline gene differ at one end; a read error may be behind it. The V call is TRBV5-1, the J call TRBJ1-4; 10 bases agree with TRBD1. Germline values: CDR1 SGHRS, CDR2 YFSETQ. This CDR3 spans 14 amino acids. CDR3 amino acids: CASRLGTGDEKLFF. CDR3 DNA: TGCGCCAGCAGGTTGGGGACAGGGGATGAAAAACTGTTTTTT.

The table lists this clonotype with many counts. This chain joins TRBV10-3 and TRBJ2-1; tentatively, D is TRBD2 (6 bases). The CDR3 runs 15 residues. The V end lost 3 bases, the J end lost 1 base, and 10 bases lay between the germline ends. Germline CDR1 is ENHRY and CDR2 is SYGVKD. The CDR3 spells CAISDGGKSYNEQFF. CDR3 coding DNA: TGTGCCATCAGTGATGGAGGGAAATCCTACAATGAGCAGTTCTTC.

The rearrangement joins TRBV5-1 to TRBJ2-7; 9 bases are shared with TRBD1. Germline V gene data show CDR1 as SGHRS and CDR2 as YFSETQ. The CDR3 loop spans 15 amino acids. Unmatched junction bases numbered 13, after V lost 5 bases and J lost 7 bases. For the CDR3, the DNA is TGCGCCAGCAGTCATGGGCTAGCAGGACAGGGGGAGCAGTACTTC. This encodes CASSHGLAGQGEQYF.

The J gene is TRBJ2-7, the V gene TRBV2, with D unclear. Trimming removed 5 bases at V and 3 bases at J, with 11 bases between. The CDR3 has 13 amino acids. CDR1 and CDR2 (germline): SNHLY, FYNNEI. The CDR3 DNA reads as TGTGCCAGCAGTTATGACATGAGCTACGAGCAGTACTTC. This encodes CASSYDMSYEQYF.

As regards this clonotype: The junction does not match germline at one end; this may be a read error. The gene calls are TRBV6-1 and TRBJ2-3, with D possibly being TRBD1 (5 bases). The length of the CDR3 is 15 residues. Per the germline V gene, CDR1 is MNHNS and CDR2 is SASEGT. The CDR3 sequence is CASREETASTDTQYF. The CDR3 DNA reads TGTGCCAGCAGGGAAGAGACAGCTAGCACAGATACGCAGTATTTT.

This rearrangement joins TRBV4-2 to TRBJ2-5; 14 bases are a match to TRBD2. The CDR3 loop spans 17 amino acids. With V trimmed by 4 bases and J by 4 bases, 8 bases remained unmatched. Germline V CDR1 and CDR2: LGHNA, YNFKEQ. The CDR3 region has the DNA TGTGCCAGCAGCCCCCGACTAGCGGGAGGGCCGGGAGAGACCCAGTACTTC. Protein product: CASSPRLAGGPGETQYF.

The table lists this clonotype with a few counts. The chain couples TRBV12-3 or TRBV12-4 to TRBJ1-1, with D possibly matching TRBD1 (5 bases). The CDR3 covers 15 residues. The V end lost 6 bases, the J end lost 0 bases, and 14 bases lay between the germline ends. CDR3 nucleotide sequence: TGTGCCAGCAGCCGAGTCGAGGGGATGAACACTGAAGCTTTCTTT. Translation: CASSRVEGMNTEAFF.

The rearrangement uses TRBV4-1 and TRBJ2-3; D not certain. The CDR3 sequence is 14 residues long. Germline V gives CDR1 MGHRA, CDR2 YSYEKL. Deletions cut 5 bases from V and 5 bases from J, with 14 bases between. The CDR3, as DNA: TGCGCCAGCAGCTATACCGGACCGGGAGATACGCAGTATTTT. Translated, it gives CASSYTGPGDTQYF.

The chain links TRBV5-1 to TRBJ2-6; possible D gene TRBD2, 6 bases. V lost 0 bases, J lost 3 bases, and 10 bases lay in between. The CDR3 runs 16 residues. Germline CDR1 and CDR2: SGHRS and YFSETQ. CDR3 sequence (DNA): TGCGCCAGCAGCTTGGCCGGAGGGAATGGGGCCAACGTCCTGACTTTC. This sequence encodes CASSLAGGNGANVLTF.

There are many counts of this clonotype. This rearrangement joins TRBV12-3 or TRBV12-4 to TRBJ1-1; 8 nucleotides line up with TRBD1. Trimming cost V 6 bases and J 1 base; bases outside gene matches: 10. CDR3 length: 16 amino acids. CDR3 in DNA: TGTGCCAGCAGACATGCAGGGGGCAGTGGGAACACTGAAGCTTTCTTT. This codes for CASRHAGGSGNTEAFF.

The chain carries TRBV20-1 and TRBJ2-1; no clear D gene. This CDR3 region has 13 residues. CDR1 is DFQATT, CDR2 SNEGSKA, per germline (reference sequence). Trimming removed 3 bases at V and 5 bases at J, with 11 bases between. CDR3 residues: CSASSGWDNEQFF. CDR3 bases: TGCAGTGCTAGCAGTGGGTGGGACAATGAGCAGTTCTTC.

The rearrangement uses TRBV6-1 and TRBJ1-2, with 8 nucleotides matching TRBD1. The junction had 9 bases not matched to a gene; V was cut back by 6 bases and J by 3 bases. Germline-derived CDR1 and CDR2 are MNHNS and SASEGT. The CDR3 loop spans 15 amino acids. CDR3: CASRTGTGGYYGYTF. The CDR3 DNA reads TGTGCCAGCAGGACCGGGACAGGAGGTTACTATGGCTACACCTTC.

This clonotype came up a few times. The V gene is TRBV20-1, the J gene TRBJ2-5; a weak D match, TRBD2 (7 bases). The CDR3 contains 13 residues. Between the trimmed V and J ends, which lost 1 base and 5 bases, there was a span of 11 bases. Germline V lookup: CDR1 DFQATT, CDR2 SNEGSKA (reference sequence). Here the CDR3 reads CSARGGGRETQYF. DNA for the CDR3: TGCAGTGCTAGAGGGGGGGGCCGGGAGACCCAGTACTTC.

This clonotype turned up a few times. The V gene is TRBV5-1, the J gene TRBJ2-3; no reliable D call. V was trimmed by 4 bases and J by 2 bases, leaving 17 bases between them. Per germline, CDR1 SGHRS and CDR2 YFSETQ. CDR3 size: 16 residues. CDR3 in DNA: TGCGCCAGCAGCCGAATCCTCTCGACCTCCACAGATACGCAGTATTTT. This translates into CASSRILSTSTDTQYF.

The genes are TRBV2 and TRBJ2-3; the D gene could be TRBD1 or TRBD2 (5 bases each). Trimming took off 4 bases at V and 5 bases at J, with 19 bases between the two ends. The CDR3 is 16 residues long. Germline V gene sequence: CDR1 SNHLY, CDR2 FYNNEI. This CDR3 reads CASSGDLVSEGDTQYF. CDR3 nucleotides: TGTGCCAGCAGTGGGGACCTCGTAAGTGAGGGAGATACGCAGTATTTT.

Turning to this clonotype: The conserved final phenylalanine or tryptophan is absent from the CDR3, which likely points to a read error. No DNA is shown, since the ends of the CDR3 on it are uncertain; the CDR3 is the one TCRdb lists. The rearrangement links TRBV27 to TRBJ2-1; the table's D gene call, TRBD2, was not cross checked with the DNA. The CDR3 region is 10 residues in length, termini included. Germline CDR1 is MNHEY and CDR2 is SMNVEV (reference sequence). The CDR3 sequence is CASKNSEEGL.

This clonotype was counted between two and nine times. V usage is TRBV12-3 or TRBV12-4 and J usage is TRBJ1-1; TRBD1 is a possible D gene (6 bases). The CDR3 contains 10 residues. Trimming took 2 bases from V and 12 from J, leaving 7 bases between them. The CDR3, as DNA: TGTGCCAGCAGTTTACGGGACACTTTCTTT. Encoded protein: CASSLRDTFF.

The chain uses TRBV3-1 and TRBJ1-5; D is unclear. Trimming took off 2 bases at V and 0 bases at J, with 14 bases between the two ends. The CDR3 runs 17 residues. CDR1 and CDR2 from the germline V gene are LGHDT and YNNKEL (reference sequence). The CDR3 DNA follows: TGTGCCAGCAGCCAACGGCTCATCGGGTATAGCAATCAGCCCCAGCATTTT. It encodes CASSQRLIGYSNQPQHF.

V is TRBV6-2 or TRBV6-3 and J is TRBJ1-4; D perhaps matches TRBD1 (6 bases). Germline values: CDR1 MNHEY, CDR2 SVGEGT. This CDR3 is 14 amino acids long. V lost 7 bases and J 6 bases, leaving 15 bases between the germline ends. The CDR3 nucleotides are TGTGCCAGCACCGCCTGGGGGGGCCATGAAAAACTGTTTTTT. Its protein is CASTAWGGHEKLFF.

The chain uses TRBV12-3 or TRBV12-4 and TRBJ2-5; 8 bases map to TRBD2. The CDR3 loop spans 15 amino acids. Trimming cost V 7 bases and J 2 bases; bases outside gene matches: 9. CDR3 DNA sequence: TGTGCCAGCACCCCGAGAGCGGGGGTACAAGAGACCCAGTACTTC. This codes for CASTPRAGVQETQYF.

J is TRBJ1-1 and V is TRBV29-1; D might be TRBD1 (5 bases). Germline-derived CDR1 and CDR2 are SQVTM and ANQGSEA. V dropped 7 bases and J dropped 0 bases, with 9 bases sitting between them. The CDR3 is 12 amino acids. The CDR3 reads CSGGQMNTEAFF. CDR3 DNA: TGCAGCGGAGGACAAATGAACACTGAAGCTTTCTTT.

This clonotype was picked up a small number of times. This chain connects TRBV5-6 to TRBJ2-5; D is ambiguous. Germline V gene lookup returns CDR1 SGHDT and CDR2 YYEEEE. V gave up 3 bases and J gave up 1 base, with 16 bases separating them. The CDR3 spans 16 residues. CDR3 protein: CASSWSDVLAQETQYF. The CDR3 nucleotides read TGTGCCAGCAGCTGGTCCGACGTCTTGGCCCAAGAGACCCAGTACTTC. The full variable domain, its missing parts supplied by reference TRBV5-6 and TRBJ2-5, is DAGVTQSPTHLIKTRGQQVTLRCSPKSGHDTVSWYQQALGQGPQFIFQYYEEEERQRGNFPDRFSGHQFPNYSSELNVNALLLGDSALYLCASSWSDVLAQETQYFGPGTRLLVL.

This clonotype was counted ten times or more. The CDR3 DNA is TGTGCCAGCAGCAAGGACAACTCCTACGAGCAGTACTTC. This translates into CASSKDNSYEQYF. J is TRBJ2-7 and V is TRBV21-1; the DNA was not compared with TRBD1, the D call given in the table. TRBV21-1 is listed as a pseudogene. There are 13 residues in the CDR3.

This sequence joins TRBV5-6 and TRBJ1-4; unclear D gene. Trimming took off 4 bases at V and 6 bases at J, with 13 bases between the two ends. The CDR3 is 14 residues long. In germline, CDR1 is SGHDT, CDR2 YYEEEE. CDR3 loop: CASSRPDGYEKLFF. CDR3 in DNA: TGTGCCAGCAGCCGCCCGGACGGATATGAAAAACTGTTTTTT. Combining the CDR3 with reference TRBV5-6 and TRBJ1-4 gives the whole variable domain DAGVTQSPTHLIKTRGQQVTLRCSPKSGHDTVSWYQQALGQGPQFIFQYYEEEERQRGNFPDRFSGHQFPNYSSELNVNALLLGDSALYLCASSRPDGYEKLFFGSGTQLSVL.

This clonotype was seen more than once but under ten times. The chain couples TRBV20-1 to TRBJ1-1; a weak D match, TRBD1 (5 bases). The CDR3 contains 16 residues. CDR1 is DFQATT, CDR2 SNEGSKA, per germline (reference sequence). V gave up 0 bases and J gave up 1 base, with 15 bases separating them. In DNA, the CDR3 is TGCAGTGCTAGAGATCTGCCAGGGCAGGAGAACACTGAAGCTTTCTTT. This translates into CSARDLPGQENTEAFF.

V is TRBV7-6 and J is TRBJ2-7; the match to TRBD2 covers 7 bases. Germline V gives CDR1 SGHVS, CDR2 FNYEAQ. CDR3 length: 14 amino acids. The V and J ends lost 0 bases and 5 bases, in that order; junction bases with no gene match: 4. The CDR3 loop reads CASSLAGGDDEQYF. As DNA, the CDR3 is TGTGCCAGCAGCTTAGCGGGAGGGGATGACGAGCAGTACTTC.

The chain employs TRBV11-2 and TRBJ2-3, with 8 bases aligning to TRBD1. V was clipped by 4 bases and J by 3 bases; unmatched bases: 9. The CDR3 has 16 amino acids. Germline V gene lookup returns CDR1 SGHAT and CDR2 FQNNGV. CDR3 nucleotides: TGTGCCAGCAGCTCCAAGGTCCGACAGGGGACAGATACGCAGTATTTT. The encoded protein is CASSSKVRQGTDTQYF.

The rearrangement joins TRBV3-1 to TRBJ2-7; a weak D match, TRBD2 (6 bases). The germline V gene has CDR1 LGHDT and CDR2 YNNKEL (reference sequence). Trimming shortened V by 8 bases and J by 3 bases, and 26 bases separated the two germline ends. The CDR3 is 17 amino acids. The chain's CDR3 is CASSPTVPWGGNYEQYF. CDR3 DNA: TGTGCCAGCTCCCCTACTGTCCCCTGGGGCGGGAACTACGAGCAGTACTTC.

The genes are TRBV7-9 and TRBJ1-2, with 9 bases fitting TRBD1. The ends lost 3 bases at V and 3 bases at J; junction bases unmatched: 5. CDR3 length equals 15 residues. Germline V gene data show CDR1 as SEHNR and CDR2 as FQNEAQ (reference sequence). CDR3 amino acids: CASSFTGGTDYGYTF. The CDR3 DNA sequence: TGTGCCAGCAGCTTTACAGGGGGCACAGACTATGGCTACACCTTC.

The rearrangement links TRBV2 to TRBJ1-2, with TRBD1 as a possible D gene (5 bases). The ends were cut back, 4 bases at V and 2 bases at J, with 20 bases in the middle. This CDR3 comprises 17 residues. The germline V gene has CDR1 SNHLY and CDR2 FYNNEI. The CDR3 is CASSVSYDEGSNYGYTF. In DNA form, the CDR3 reads TGTGCCAGCAGTGTTTCATATGACGAGGGGTCGAACTATGGCTACACCTTC.